This T cell receptor (beta chain) comes out of a study of shared clonotypes between healthy human individuals. A word on this clone: What it binds is unknown.

Study-level results: Relative to their counterparts shared across all four donors, non-shared clonotypes exhibited diminished generation probabilities.

This table comes from immunoSEQ multiplex PCR, and its TCRdb copy is limited to in-frame clones, with some not included. The table shows some 2.1 million clones, with about 95% occurring only once. The CDR3 totals 12 residues. V shed 5 bases and J shed 6 bases, with 11 bases lying between them. The germline gives CDR1 SGHRS, CDR2 YFSETQ. Positively selected for CCR7, the CD45RO-negative cells used as naive CD8 cells excluded terminally differentiated effector memory CD45RA+ cells. The sample taken for sequencing was naive CD8+ T cells sorted from blood. The chain uses TRBV5-1 and TRBJ1-1; tentatively, D is TRBD1 (6 bases). The source of this sequence is a young man in good health. The chain's CDR3 is CASRLSGAEAFF. CDR3 coding DNA: TGCGCCAGCAGACTATCAGGGGCTGAAGCTTTCTTT.